This T cell receptor beta chain was sequenced for a study of blood T cell repertoires in COVID-19. On the study more broadly: PBMCs, B-cell-depleted T cells, or T cells were the source of the cDNA or gDNA that made up the material.

This clone has only one observation. The assay was immunoSEQ multiplex PCR, and TCRdb's table has in-frame clones only and misses some. Here the sample spans over 150,000 clones, around 94% being singletons. The TCR was taken from a man aged 25-45 years with COVID-19, enrolled during active disease. Sequencing input: peripheral blood.

The CDR3 bases are TGTGCCAGCAGCGTAGAGCCGGGGAACACTGAAGCTTTCTTT. As protein: CASSVEPGNTEAFF. The chain couples TRBV9 to TRBJ1-1; D is unclear. The V end lost 0 bases, the J end lost 1 base, and 7 bases lay between the germline ends. The CDR3 loop spans 14 amino acids. Germline V gene data show CDR1 as SGDLS and CDR2 as YYNGEE. The full variable domain, in which reference TRBV9 and TRBJ1-1 provide the parts outside the CDR3, is DSGVTQTPKHLITATGQRVTLRCSPRSGDLSVYWYQQSLDQGLQFLIQYYNGEERAKGNILERFSAQQFPDLHSELNLSSLELGDSALYFCASSVEPGNTEAFFGQGTRLTVV.